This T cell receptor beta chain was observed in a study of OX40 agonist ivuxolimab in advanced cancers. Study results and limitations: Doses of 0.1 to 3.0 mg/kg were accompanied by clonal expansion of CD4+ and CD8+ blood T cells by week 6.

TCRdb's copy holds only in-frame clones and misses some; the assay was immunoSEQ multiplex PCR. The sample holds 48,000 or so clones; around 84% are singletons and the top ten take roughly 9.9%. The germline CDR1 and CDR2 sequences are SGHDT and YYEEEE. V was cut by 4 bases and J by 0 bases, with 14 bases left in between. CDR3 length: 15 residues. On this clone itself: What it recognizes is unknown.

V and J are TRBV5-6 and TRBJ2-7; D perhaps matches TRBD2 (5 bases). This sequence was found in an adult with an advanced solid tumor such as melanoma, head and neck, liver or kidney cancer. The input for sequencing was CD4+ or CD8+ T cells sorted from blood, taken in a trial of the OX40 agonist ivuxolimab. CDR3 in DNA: TGTGCCAGCAGCACTCAGCGGCGGTTCTCCTACGAGCAGTACTTC. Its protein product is CASSTQRRFSYEQYF.